This T cell receptor (beta chain) was captured by sequencing in a study of blood T cells in healthy people across ages. Study information: Template switching caught about one barcoded beta molecule for each two T cells.

Total RNA amounts of at least 5.5 micrograms were extracted per sample. Points from the study as a whole: Donors of long life had a larger count of naive CD4+ cells and greater diversity than aged donors. PBMCs that were unsorted prevented a conclusive naive versus antigen-experienced comparison.

Of note for this clonotype: Its matching antigen is unknown.

Next came a second PCR, run for about 6 to 12 cycles, which used a sample-barcoded 5' primer along with a J-beta primer mix. TCRdb passed the 5' RACE reads through MiXCR, listing each CDR3 protein once. The sample yields around 2 million distinct CDR3 sequences, 30% to 40% seen once. The sequence came from a human donor in good health. Sequenced input: blood.

The CDR3 DNA sequence: TGTGCCAGCCGGGACGCGAACACTGAAGCTTTCTTT. Its protein is CASRDANTEAFF. This chain uses TRBV27 with TRBJ1-1; D might be TRBD1 (5 bases). Trimming cost V 8 bases and J 1 base, with 8 bases left between them. Per the germline V gene, CDR1 is MNHEY and CDR2 is SMNVEV (reference sequence). The CDR3 spans 12 residues.